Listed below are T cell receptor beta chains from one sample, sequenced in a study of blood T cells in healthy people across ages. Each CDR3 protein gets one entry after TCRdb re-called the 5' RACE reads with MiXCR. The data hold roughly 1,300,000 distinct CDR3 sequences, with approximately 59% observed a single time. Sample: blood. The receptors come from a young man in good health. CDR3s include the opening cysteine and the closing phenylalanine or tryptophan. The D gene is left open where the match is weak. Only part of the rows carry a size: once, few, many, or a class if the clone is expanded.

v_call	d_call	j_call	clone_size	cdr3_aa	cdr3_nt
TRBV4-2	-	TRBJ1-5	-	CASSQDRSRANQPQHF	TGTGCCAGCAGCCAAGATCGAAGCAGGGCGAATCAGCCCCAGCATTTT
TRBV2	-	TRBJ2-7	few	CASGLGDYEQYF	TGTGCCAGCGGACTTGGTGACTACGAGCAGTACTTC
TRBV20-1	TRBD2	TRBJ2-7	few	CSAKTPGLASYEQYF	TGCAGTGCGAAGACACCGGGACTAGCGAGCTACGAGCAGTACTTC
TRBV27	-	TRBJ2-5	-	CASSLGVWGETQYF	TGTGCCAGCAGTTTAGGAGTTTGGGGGGAGACCCAGTACTTC
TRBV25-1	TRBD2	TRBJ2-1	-	CASSEDSGESYNEQFF	TGTGCCAGCAGTGAAGACAGCGGGGAGTCCTACAATGAGCAGTTCTTC
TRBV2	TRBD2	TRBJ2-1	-	CASSEIGGGGTYNEQFF	TGTGCCAGCAGTGAGATTGGGGGCGGGGGGACCTACAATGAGCAGTTCTTC
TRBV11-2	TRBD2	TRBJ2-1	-	CASSLVASGNYNEQFF	TGTGCCAGCAGCTTAGTGGCTAGCGGCAACTACAATGAGCAGTTCTTC
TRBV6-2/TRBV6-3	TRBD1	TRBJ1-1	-	CASSPGQVVSEAFF	TGTGCCAGCAGTCCGGGACAGGTTGTTTCTGAAGCTTTCTTT
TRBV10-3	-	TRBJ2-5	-	CAISESITGRETQYF	TGTGCCATCAGTGAGTCGATCACAGGGAGGGAGACCCAGTACTTC
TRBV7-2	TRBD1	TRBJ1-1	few	CASSLSLRQGPTEAFF	TGTGCCAGCAGCTTATCCCTACGACAGGGTCCCACTGAAGCTTTCTTT
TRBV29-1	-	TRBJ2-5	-	CSVRKARVPQETQYF	TGCAGCGTTCGAAAAGCGCGGGTGCCCCAAGAGACCCAGTACTTC
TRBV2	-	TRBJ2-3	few	CASRWDASTDTQYF	TGTGCCAGCCGTTGGGACGCCTCCACAGATACGCAGTATTTT
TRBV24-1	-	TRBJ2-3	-	CATSEPLGEGGTDTQYF	TGTGCCACCAGTGAACCCCTGGGGGAAGGTGGCACAGATACGCAGTATTTT
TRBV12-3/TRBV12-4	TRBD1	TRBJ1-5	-	CASRQGGGTVNQPQHF	TGTGCCAGCAGACAAGGGGGGGGGACAGTAAATCAGCCCCAGCATTTT
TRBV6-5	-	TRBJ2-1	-	CASSYNWDGNEQFF	TGTGCCAGCAGTTACAACTGGGACGGGAATGAGCAGTTCTTC
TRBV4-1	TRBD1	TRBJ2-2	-	CASSQEAPGQGVTELFF	TGCGCCAGCAGCCAAGAAGCGCCGGGACAGGGTGTGACGGAGCTGTTTTTT
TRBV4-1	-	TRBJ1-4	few	CASSLPVQGWEKLFF	TGCGCCAGCAGCCTTCCGGTACAGGGATGGGAAAAACTGTTTTTT
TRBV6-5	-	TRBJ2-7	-	CASSLDSSTYEQYF	TGTGCCAGCAGTCTAGACAGTTCGACCTACGAGCAGTACTTC
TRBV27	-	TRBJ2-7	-	CASSLGETYEQYF	TGTGCCAGCAGTTTAGGCGAAACCTACGAGCAGTACTTC
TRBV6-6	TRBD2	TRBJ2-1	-	CASSYRPGRAGRNEQFF	TGTGCCAGCAGTTACCGCCCGGGACGAGCGGGACGCAATGAGCAGTTCTTC
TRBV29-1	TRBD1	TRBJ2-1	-	CSVPGQGLRRTYNEQFF	TGCAGCGTGCCGGGACAGGGTTTGAGGAGGACCTACAATGAGCAGTTCTTC
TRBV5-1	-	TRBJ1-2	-	CASSLETDYNYGYTF	TGCGCCAGCAGCTTGGAGACAGATTATAACTATGGCTACACCTTC
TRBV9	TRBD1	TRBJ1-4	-	CASSSRQGRNEKLFF	TGTGCCAGCAGCTCCCGACAGGGAAGAAATGAAAAACTGTTTTTT
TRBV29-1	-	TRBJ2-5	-	CSVEGIPGPLGETQYF	TGCAGCGTTGAGGGAATTCCGGGACCCCTTGGAGAGACCCAGTACTTC
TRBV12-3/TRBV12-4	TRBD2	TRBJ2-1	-	CASSLRTSVYNEQFF	TGTGCCAGCAGTTTGAGGACTAGCGTCTACAATGAGCAGTTCTTC
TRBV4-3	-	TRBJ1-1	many	CASSQDKNTEAFF	TGCGCCAGCAGCCAAGATAAGAACACTGAAGCTTTCTTT
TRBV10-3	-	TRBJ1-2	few	CAITPTADYGYTF	TGTGCCATCACCCCGACGGCTGACTATGGCTACACCTTC
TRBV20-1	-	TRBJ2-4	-	CSARDLWSEQYF	TGCAGTGCTAGAGATCTCTGGAGTGAGCAGTACTTC
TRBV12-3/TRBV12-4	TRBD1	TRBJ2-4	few	CASSPDREVIQYF	TGTGCCAGCAGTCCGGACAGGGAGGTCATTCAGTACTTC
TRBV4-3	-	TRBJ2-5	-	CASNPQISETQYF	TGCGCCAGCAATCCACAGATTTCTGAGACCCAGTACTTT
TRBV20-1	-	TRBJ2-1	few	CSARYLANEQFF	TGCAGTGCTAGGTACCTAGCGAATGAGCAGTTCTTC
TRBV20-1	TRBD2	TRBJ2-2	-	CSASSGSGTGELFF	TGCAGTGCTAGCAGCGGGAGCGGTACCGGGGAGCTGTTTTTT
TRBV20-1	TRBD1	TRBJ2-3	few	CSARDPGGQGPFTDTQYF	TGCAGTGCTAGAGATCCCGGGGGACAGGGACCGTTCACAGATACGCAGTATTTT
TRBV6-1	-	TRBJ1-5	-	CASSTTGRNQPQHF	TGTGCCAGCAGCACCACAGGGCGGAATCAGCCCCAGCATTTT
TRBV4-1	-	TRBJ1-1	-	CASLGGAGTEAFF	TGCGCCAGCCTGGGAGGGGCAGGCACTGAAGCTTTCTTT
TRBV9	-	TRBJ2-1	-	CASSEGGMTYNGQFF	TGTGCCAGCAGCGAGGGGGGCATGACCTACAATGGGCAGTTCTTC
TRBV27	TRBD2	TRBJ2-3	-	CASSLTSGWWDTQYF	TGTGCCAGCAGCCTGACTAGCGGGTGGTGGGATACGCAGTATTTT
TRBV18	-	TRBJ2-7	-	CASRDAGAYEQYF	TGTGCCAGTCGGGACGCCGGCGCCTACGAGCAGTACTTC
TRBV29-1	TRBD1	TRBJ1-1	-	CSVEDLQGQNTEAFF	TGCAGCGTTGAAGACCTACAGGGGCAGAACACTGAAGCTTTCTTT
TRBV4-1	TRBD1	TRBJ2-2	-	CASSQGQPGTGELFF	TGCGCCAGCAGCCAGGGACAGCCTGGGACCGGGGAGCTGTTTTTT